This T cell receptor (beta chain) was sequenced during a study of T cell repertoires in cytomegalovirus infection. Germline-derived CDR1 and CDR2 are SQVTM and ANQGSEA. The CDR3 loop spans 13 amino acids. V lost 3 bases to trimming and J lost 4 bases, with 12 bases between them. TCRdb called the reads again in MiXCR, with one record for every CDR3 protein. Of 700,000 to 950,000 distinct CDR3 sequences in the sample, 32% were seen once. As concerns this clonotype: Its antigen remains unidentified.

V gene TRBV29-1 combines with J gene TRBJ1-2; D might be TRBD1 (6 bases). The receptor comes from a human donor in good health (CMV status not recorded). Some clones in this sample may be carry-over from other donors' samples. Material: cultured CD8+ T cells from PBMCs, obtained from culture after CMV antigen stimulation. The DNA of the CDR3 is TGCAGCGTTGAGCACGGGGGCGCCTATGGCTACACCTTC. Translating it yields CSVEHGGAYGYTF.